This record concerns one T cell receptor (beta chain) sequence. This record comes from a study of tumor and adjacent non-tumor tissue in lung cancer. RNA was extracted from bulk tissue without any cell sorting. V was clipped by 8 bases and J by 14 bases, with 19 bases between them. CDR1 and CDR2 (germline): MNHNY, SVGAGI (reference sequence). This CDR3 is built from 12 residues. The library came from three nested PCR rounds adapted from ARM-PCR protocols. Each CDR3 protein is one row after TCRdb ran MiXCR on the multiplex PCR reads. Of 71,000 or so distinct CDR3 sequences listed, 75% to 90% are singletons.

This chain connects TRBV6-6 to TRBJ2-1, with D unresolved. This receptor was taken from a woman aged 45 to 65 with non-small cell lung cancer. Sequences were obtained from lung tumor tissue. The CDR3 sequence: CASFLNVLEKFF. The CDR3 DNA reads TGTGCCAGCTTTTTAAATGTGCTGGAGAAGTTCTTC.